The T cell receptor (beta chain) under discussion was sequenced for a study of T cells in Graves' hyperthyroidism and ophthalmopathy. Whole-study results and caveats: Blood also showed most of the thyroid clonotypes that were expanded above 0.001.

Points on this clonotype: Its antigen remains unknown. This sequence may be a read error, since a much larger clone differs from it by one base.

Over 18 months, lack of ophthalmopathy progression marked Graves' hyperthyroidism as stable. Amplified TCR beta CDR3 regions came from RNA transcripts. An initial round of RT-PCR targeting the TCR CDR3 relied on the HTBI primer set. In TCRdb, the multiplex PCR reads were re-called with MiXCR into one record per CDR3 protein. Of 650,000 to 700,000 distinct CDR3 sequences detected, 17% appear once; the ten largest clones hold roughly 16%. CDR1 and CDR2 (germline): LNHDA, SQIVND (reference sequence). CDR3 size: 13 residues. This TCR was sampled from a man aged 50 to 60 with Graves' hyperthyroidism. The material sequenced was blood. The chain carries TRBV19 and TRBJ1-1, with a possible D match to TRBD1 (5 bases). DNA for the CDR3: TGTGCCAGTAGAGGGGTGGAGGACACTGAAGCTCTCTTT. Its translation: CASRGVEDTEALF.